This T cell receptor (beta chain) originates from a study of siplizumab effects on memory and regulatory T cells. Regarding the study as a whole: An assignable phenotype, naive or memory, was missing from roughly 76-95% of proliferating CD4+ or CD8+ clones.

Comment on this clone: Its antigen is unknown.

The assay looked at about 10^5 TCR templates in each sample. The method was immunoSEQ multiplex PCR; TCRdb's version includes in-frame clones alone and lacks a portion of them. Here the sample spans 98,000 or so clones, about 94% being singletons. The sequenced sample consisted of Tregs sorted from blood. The receptor's source is a human donor in good health.

Here the CDR3 DNA reads TGTGCCAGCGCGTCGGGGGTTAATCAGCCCCAGCATTTT. It yields the protein CASASGVNQPQHF. J is TRBJ1-5 and V is TRBV5-6; maybe TRBD1 (5 bases). CDR1 and CDR2 from the germline V gene are SGHDT and YYEEEE. The CDR3 is made up of 13 amino acids. V was clipped by 7 bases and J by 4 bases, with 12 bases between them.